The 14 T cell receptor beta chains reported below all come from one sample, sequenced in a study of cytomegalovirus exposure and HLA in healthy donors. Generated by immunoSEQ multiplex PCR, the TCRdb table keeps only in-frame clones and is missing some. The sample has under 250,000 clones, roughly 83% seen once. The sequenced material came from PBMCs. These receptors all stem from a woman between 18 and 30 years old in good health and CMV-seronegative.

The genes are TRBV19 and TRBJ2-1, with D perhaps matching TRBD2 (6 bases). Trimming removed 6 bases at V and 0 bases at J, with 9 bases between. Germline V CDR1 and CDR2: LNHDA, SQIVND (reference sequence). The CDR3 covers 14 residues. The CDR3 DNA is TGTGCCAGTAGCGGGGGAAGCTCCTACAATGAGCAGTTCTTC. The encoded protein is CASSGGSSYNEQFF.

The chain has TRBV30 and TRBJ1-2; TRBD1 agrees at 10 bases. Germline V lookup: CDR1 GTSNPN, CDR2 SVGIG (reference sequence). CDR3 length: 15 amino acids. V shed 1 base, J shed 7 bases, and the junction held 9 bases outside the gene matches. CDR3 sequence (DNA): TGTGCCTGGAGTGGACAGGGGGCTTGGATGTCTGGCTACACCTTC. It yields the protein CAWSGQGAWMSGYTF.

J is TRBJ2-2 and V is TRBV2; TRBD1 might be the D (6 bases). Germline loops: CDR1 SNHLY, CDR2 FYNNEI. The CDR3 totals 15 residues. V was pared by 4 bases and J by 6 bases, with 15 bases between. CDR3 coding DNA: TGTGCCAGCAGTGGGACAGTTGTTGATGCCGGGGAGCTGTTTTTT. It translates to CASSGTVVDAGELFF. The whole variable domain, filled in from reference TRBV2 and TRBJ2-2, reads EPEVTQTPSHQVTQMGQEVILRCVPISNHLYFYWYRQILGQKVEFLVSFYNNEISEKSEIFDDQFSVERPDGSNFTLKIRSTKLEDSAMYFCASSGTVVDAGELFFGEGSRLTVL.

V gene TRBV10-3 combines with J gene TRBJ2-2; D gene ambiguous. The germline CDR1 and CDR2 sequences are ENHRY and SYGVKD. Between the trimmed V and J ends, which lost 2 bases and 5 bases, there was a span of 6 bases. The CDR3 has 13 residues. Written as DNA, the CDR3 is TGTGCCATCAGTGAGCAGCTAACCGGGGAGCTGTTTTTT. Amino acids: CAISEQLTGELFF.

This rearrangement joins TRBV7-6 to TRBJ1-2, with D unresolved. Germline V lookup: CDR1 SGHVS, CDR2 FNYEAQ. Trimming removed 1 base at V and 8 bases at J, with 11 bases between. The CDR3 contains 13 residues. This CDR3 is CASSLVEGTGYTF. In DNA form, the CDR3 reads TGTGCCAGCAGCTTAGTGGAGGGTACGGGCTACACCTTC.

The gene calls are TRBV7-8 and TRBJ2-2; tentatively, D is TRBD1 (6 bases). Trimming removed 2 bases from V and 7 bases from J, with 8 bases in between. The length of the CDR3 is 13 residues. Germline assignment: CDR1 SGHVS and CDR2 FQNEAQ. CDR3 coding DNA: TGTGCCAGCAGCTTAAGGGGGAGCGGGGAGCTGTTTTTT. This encodes CASSLRGSGELFF.

In this sample, this clone turned up once. The rearrangement links TRBV9 to TRBJ2-1; the D gene is possibly TRBD2 (5 bases). Trimming left V 4 bases short and J 3 bases short, with 20 bases between. CDR1 SGDLS and CDR2 YYNGEE come from the germline V gene. This CDR3 has 17 amino acids. The DNA for the CDR3 is TGTGCCAGCAGCTTGACGTCCGGGATAGGCTTCTACAATGAGCAGTTCTTC. Its translation is CASSLTSGIGFYNEQFF. Combining the CDR3 with reference TRBV9 and TRBJ2-1 gives the whole variable domain DSGVTQTPKHLITATGQRVTLRCSPRSGDLSVYWYQQSLDQGLQFLIQYYNGEERAKGNILERFSAQQFPDLHSELNLSSLELGDSALYFCASSLTSGIGFYNEQFFGPGTRLTVL.

Details on this clone: This sample includes further DNA sequences coding for the same CDR3. The V and J genes are TRBV7-3 and TRBJ2-2, with D perhaps matching TRBD1 (5 bases). V lost 5 bases to trimming and J lost 1 base, with 8 bases between them. The CDR3 contains 14 residues. Germline CDR1 and CDR2: SGHTA and FQGTGA. The CDR3 region has the DNA TGTGCCAGCAGCCTGCAGGGGAACACCGGGGAGCTGTTTTTT. It is translated as CASSLQGNTGELFF.

This clone came up once. The chain joins TRBV27 to TRBJ1-5; D is uncertain. This CDR3 has 15 amino acids. Germline V CDR1 and CDR2: MNHEY, SMNVEV (reference sequence). The V end lost 5 bases, the J end lost 3 bases, and 14 bases lay between the germline ends. The CDR3 reads CASSPAEGLNQPQHF. The CDR3 nucleotides are TGTGCCAGCAGTCCCGCCGAAGGTCTCAATCAGCCCCAGCATTTT.

The chain recombines TRBV30 with TRBJ2-7, with 11 bases matching TRBD2. CDR1 is GTSNPN and CDR2 is SVGIG in the germline V gene (reference sequence). This CDR3 is 17 amino acids long. The junction had 12 bases not matched to a gene; V was cut back by 0 bases and J by 5 bases. The chain's CDR3 is CAWSVRGLAGGPHEQYF. Here the CDR3 DNA reads TGTGCCTGGAGTGTACGGGGGTTAGCGGGAGGGCCCCACGAGCAGTACTTC. Full variable domain (remainder filled in from reference TRBV30 and TRBJ2-7): SQTIHQWPATLVQPVGSPLSLECTVEGTSNPNLYWYRQAAGRGLQLLFYSVGIGQISSEVPQNLSASRPQDRQFILSSKKLLLSDSGFYLCAWSVRGLAGGPHEQYFGPGTRLTVT.

V is TRBV6-1 and J is TRBJ1-5; no firm D call. Trimming removed 3 bases from V and 3 bases from J, with 12 bases in between. The CDR3 consists of 15 residues. Germline lookup yields CDR1 MNHNS and CDR2 SASEGT. The CDR3 loop reads CASSDFGLNNQPQHF. The CDR3 coding sequence is TGTGCCAGCAGTGATTTTGGGTTGAACAATCAGCCCCAGCATTTT.

V is TRBV5-1 and J is TRBJ1-1, with 10 positions matching TRBD1. Germline lookup yields CDR1 SGHRS and CDR2 YFSETQ. V lost 2 bases to trimming and J lost 4 bases; unmatched junction nucleotides: 5. This CDR3 contains 15 residues. The CDR3 DNA reads TGCGCCAGCAGCTTACAGACAGGGGGCGTCACTGAAGCTTTCTTT. This encodes CASSLQTGGVTEAFF.

The V and J genes are TRBV30 and TRBJ2-1; 9 bases fit TRBD1. This CDR3 comprises 14 residues. The ends lost 5 bases at V and 5 bases at J; junction bases unmatched: 7. Germline V gene sequence: CDR1 GTSNPN, CDR2 SVGIG (reference sequence). This chain's CDR3 is CAWAGTGPDNEQFF. CDR3 DNA sequence: TGTGCCTGGGCCGGGACAGGGCCCGACAATGAGCAGTTCTTC.

The chain has TRBV5-6 and TRBJ2-3; 9 positions agree with TRBD2. The V gene's germline CDR1 is SGHDT and CDR2 YYEEEE. V gave up 4 bases and J gave up 1 base; unmatched junction bases: 7. This CDR3 spans 16 amino acids. The DNA for the CDR3 is TGTGCCAGCAGCACTAGAAGACTAGCGGGCACAGATACGCAGTATTTT. Amino acids: CASSTRRLAGTDTQYF.